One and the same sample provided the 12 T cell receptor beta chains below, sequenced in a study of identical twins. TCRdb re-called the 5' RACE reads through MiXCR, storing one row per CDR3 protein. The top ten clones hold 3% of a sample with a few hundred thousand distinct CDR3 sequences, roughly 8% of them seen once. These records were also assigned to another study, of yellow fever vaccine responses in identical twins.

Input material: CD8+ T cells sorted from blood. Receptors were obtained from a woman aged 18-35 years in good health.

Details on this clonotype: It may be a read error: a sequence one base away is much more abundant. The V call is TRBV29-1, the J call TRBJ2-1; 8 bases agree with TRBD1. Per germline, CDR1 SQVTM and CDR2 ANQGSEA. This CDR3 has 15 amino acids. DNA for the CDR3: TGCAGCGTCGCCGGGACAGGAGGGTCCTACAATGAGCATTTCTTC. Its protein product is CSVAGTGGSYNEHFF.

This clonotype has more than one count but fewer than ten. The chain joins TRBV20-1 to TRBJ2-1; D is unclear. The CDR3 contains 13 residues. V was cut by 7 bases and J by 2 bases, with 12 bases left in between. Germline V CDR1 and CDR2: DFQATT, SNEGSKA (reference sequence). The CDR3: CSVLTGPYNEQFF. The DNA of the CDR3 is TGCAGTGTTTTGACGGGCCCCTACAATGAGCAGTTCTTC.

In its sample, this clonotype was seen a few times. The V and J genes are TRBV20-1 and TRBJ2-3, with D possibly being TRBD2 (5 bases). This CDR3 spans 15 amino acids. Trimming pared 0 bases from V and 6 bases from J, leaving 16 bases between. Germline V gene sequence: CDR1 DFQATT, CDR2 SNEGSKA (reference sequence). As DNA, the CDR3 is TGCAGTGCTAGAGAAGACTATCATTGGGAGGATACGCAGTATTTT. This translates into CSAREDYHWEDTQYF.

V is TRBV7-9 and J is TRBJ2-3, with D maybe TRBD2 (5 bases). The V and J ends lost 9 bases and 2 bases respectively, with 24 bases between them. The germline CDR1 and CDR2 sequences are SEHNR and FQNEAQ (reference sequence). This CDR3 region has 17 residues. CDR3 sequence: CARGPGVRTVNTDTQYF. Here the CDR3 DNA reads TGTGCCAGGGGCCCCGGGGTCCGCACGGTCAACACAGATACGCAGTATTTT.

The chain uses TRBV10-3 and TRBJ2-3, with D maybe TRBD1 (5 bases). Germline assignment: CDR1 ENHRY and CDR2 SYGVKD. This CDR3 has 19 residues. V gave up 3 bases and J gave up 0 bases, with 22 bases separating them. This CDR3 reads CAISDSGHGIYSSTDTQYF. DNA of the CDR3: TGTGCCATCAGTGATTCAGGACATGGGATCTACTCTAGCACAGATACGCAGTATTTT.

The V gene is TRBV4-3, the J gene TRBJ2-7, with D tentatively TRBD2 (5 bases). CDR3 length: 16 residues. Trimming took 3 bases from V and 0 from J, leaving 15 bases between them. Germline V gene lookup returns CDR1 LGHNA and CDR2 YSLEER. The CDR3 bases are TGCGCCAGCAGCCAGTCAGGCGTTGGGAGCTCCTACGAGCAGTACTTC. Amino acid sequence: CASSQSGVGSSYEQYF.

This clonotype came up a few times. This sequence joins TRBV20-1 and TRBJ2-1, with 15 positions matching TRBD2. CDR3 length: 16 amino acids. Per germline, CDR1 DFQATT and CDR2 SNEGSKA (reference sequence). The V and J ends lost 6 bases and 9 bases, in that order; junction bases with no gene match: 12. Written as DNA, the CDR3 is TGCAGTGCCGACGACTGGACTAGCGGGAGGGCCGCTGAGCAGTTCTTC. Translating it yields CSADDWTSGRAAEQFF.

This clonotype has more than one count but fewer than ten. CDR3 DNA sequence: TGTGCCTTCTCTCAGGGTAATGAGCAGTTCTTC. Amino acids: CAFSQGNEQFF. The chain joins TRBV28 to TRBJ2-1, with D possibly being TRBD1 (5 bases). The V gene's germline CDR1 is MDHEN and CDR2 SYDVKM. Trimming cost V 11 bases and J 7 bases, with 12 bases left between them. There are 11 residues in the CDR3.

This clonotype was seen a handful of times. CDR3 protein: CASSFIGGDEQFF. The CDR3 DNA reads TGTGCCAGCAGTTTTATCGGAGGGGATGAGCAGTTCTTC. The chain carries TRBV28 and TRBJ2-1; D may be TRBD2 (6 bases). The CDR3 runs to 13 residues. V lost 3 bases and J lost 8, with 11 bases in between. Germline CDR1 and CDR2: MDHEN and SYDVKM.

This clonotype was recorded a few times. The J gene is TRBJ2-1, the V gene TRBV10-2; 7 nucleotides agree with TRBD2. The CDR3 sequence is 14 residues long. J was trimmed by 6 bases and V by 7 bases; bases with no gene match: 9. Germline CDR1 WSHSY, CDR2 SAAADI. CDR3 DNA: TGCGCCAGCACGGCGGGGGTCGGTCCCAATGAGCAGTTCTTC. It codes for CASTAGVGPNEQFF.

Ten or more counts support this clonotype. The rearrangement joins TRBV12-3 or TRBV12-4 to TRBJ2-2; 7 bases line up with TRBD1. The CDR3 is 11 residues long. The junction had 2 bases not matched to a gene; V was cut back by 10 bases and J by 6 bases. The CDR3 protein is CATTGAGELFF. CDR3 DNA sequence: TGTGCCACTACAGGGGCCGGGGAGCTGTTTTTT.

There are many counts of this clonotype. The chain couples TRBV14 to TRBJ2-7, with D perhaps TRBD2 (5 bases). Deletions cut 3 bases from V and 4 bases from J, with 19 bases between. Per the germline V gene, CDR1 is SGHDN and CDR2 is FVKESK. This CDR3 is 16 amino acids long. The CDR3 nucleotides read TGTGCCAGCAGCCAGGCGGAGGTGACCCCATATTACGAGCAGTACTTC. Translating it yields CASSQAEVTPYYEQYF.